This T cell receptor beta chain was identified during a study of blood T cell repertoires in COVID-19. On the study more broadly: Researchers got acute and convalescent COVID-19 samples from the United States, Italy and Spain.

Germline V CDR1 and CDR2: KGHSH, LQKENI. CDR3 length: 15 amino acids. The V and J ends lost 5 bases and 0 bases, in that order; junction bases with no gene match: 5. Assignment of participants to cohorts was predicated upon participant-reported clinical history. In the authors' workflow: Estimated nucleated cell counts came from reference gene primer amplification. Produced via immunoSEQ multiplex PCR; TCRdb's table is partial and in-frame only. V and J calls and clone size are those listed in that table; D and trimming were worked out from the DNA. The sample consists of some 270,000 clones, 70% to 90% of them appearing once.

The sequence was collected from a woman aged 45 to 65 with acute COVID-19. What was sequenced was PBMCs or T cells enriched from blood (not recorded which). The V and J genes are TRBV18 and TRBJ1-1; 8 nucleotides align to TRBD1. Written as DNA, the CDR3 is TGTGCCAGCTCAGCACAGGGGGTGGTGAACACTGAAGCTTTCTTT. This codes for CASSAQGVVNTEAFF. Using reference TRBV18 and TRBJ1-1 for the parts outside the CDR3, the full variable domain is NAGVMQNPRHLVRRRGQEARLRCSPMKGHSHVYWYRQLPEEGLKFMVYLQKENIIDESGMPKERFSAEFPKEGPSILRIQQVVRGDSAAYFCASSAQGVVNTEAFFGQGTRLTVV.